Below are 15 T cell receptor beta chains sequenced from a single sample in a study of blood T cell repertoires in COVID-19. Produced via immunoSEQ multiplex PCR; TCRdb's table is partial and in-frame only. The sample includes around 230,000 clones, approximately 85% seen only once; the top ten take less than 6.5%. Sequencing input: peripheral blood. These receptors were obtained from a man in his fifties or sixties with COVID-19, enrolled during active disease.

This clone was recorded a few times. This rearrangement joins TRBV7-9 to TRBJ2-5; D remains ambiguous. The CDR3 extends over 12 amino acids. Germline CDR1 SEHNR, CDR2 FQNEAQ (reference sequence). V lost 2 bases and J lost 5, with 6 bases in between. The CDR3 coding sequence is TGTGCCAGCAGCTTATACGAGGAGACCCAGTACTTC. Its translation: CASSLYEETQYF.

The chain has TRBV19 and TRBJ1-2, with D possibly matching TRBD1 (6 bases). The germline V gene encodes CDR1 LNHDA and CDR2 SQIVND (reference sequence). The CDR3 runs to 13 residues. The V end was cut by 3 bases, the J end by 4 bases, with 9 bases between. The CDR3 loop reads CASSIAGAYGYTF. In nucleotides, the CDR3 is TGTGCCAGTAGTATTGCAGGGGCCTATGGCTACACCTTC.

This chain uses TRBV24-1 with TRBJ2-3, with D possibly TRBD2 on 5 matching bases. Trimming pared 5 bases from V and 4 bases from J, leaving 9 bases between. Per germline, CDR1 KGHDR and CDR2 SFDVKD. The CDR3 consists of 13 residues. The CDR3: CATSGPSPDTQYF. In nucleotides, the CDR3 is TGTGCCACCAGTGGGCCTAGCCCAGATACGCAGTATTTT.

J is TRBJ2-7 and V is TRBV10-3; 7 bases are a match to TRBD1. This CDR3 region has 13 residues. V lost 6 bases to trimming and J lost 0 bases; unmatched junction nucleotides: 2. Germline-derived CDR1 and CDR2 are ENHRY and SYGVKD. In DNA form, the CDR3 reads TGTGCCATCAGCCGGGACAGCTCCTACGAGCAGTACTTC. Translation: CAISRDSSYEQYF.

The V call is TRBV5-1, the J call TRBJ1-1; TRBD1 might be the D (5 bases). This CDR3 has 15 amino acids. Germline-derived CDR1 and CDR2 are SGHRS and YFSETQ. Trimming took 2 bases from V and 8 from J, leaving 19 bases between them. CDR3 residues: CASSFWGDLTSEAFF. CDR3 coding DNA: TGCGCCAGCAGCTTTTGGGGGGATTTGACTTCCGAAGCTTTCTTT.

This CDR3 reads CASSQGQTYNEQFF. CDR3 bases: TGTGCCAGCAGCCAGGGACAAACCTACAATGAGCAGTTCTTC. The J gene is TRBJ2-1, the V gene TRBV5-4; tentatively, D is TRBD1 (6 bases). This CDR3 comprises 14 residues. Germline CDR1 is SGHNT and CDR2 is YYREEE (reference sequence). V was pared by 4 bases and J by 2 bases, with 10 bases between.

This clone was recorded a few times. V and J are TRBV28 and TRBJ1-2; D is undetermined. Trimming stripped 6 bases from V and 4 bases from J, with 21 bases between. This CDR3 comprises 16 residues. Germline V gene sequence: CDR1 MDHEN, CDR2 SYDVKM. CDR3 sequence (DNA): TGTGCCAGCAGCCGCCAATCTAGGGCCCGGGGCTATGGCTACACCTTC. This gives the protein CASSRQSRARGYGYTF.

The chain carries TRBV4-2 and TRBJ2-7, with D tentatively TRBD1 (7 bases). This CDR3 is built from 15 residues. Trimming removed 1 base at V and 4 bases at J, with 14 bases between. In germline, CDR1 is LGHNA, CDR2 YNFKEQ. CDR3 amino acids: CASSQGNQGGYEQYF. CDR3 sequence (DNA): TGTGCCAGCAGCCAAGGAAATCAGGGGGGATACGAGCAGTACTTC.

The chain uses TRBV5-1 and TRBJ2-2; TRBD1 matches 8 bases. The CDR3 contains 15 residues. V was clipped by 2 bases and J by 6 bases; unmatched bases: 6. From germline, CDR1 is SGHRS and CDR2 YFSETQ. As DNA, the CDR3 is TGCGCCAGCAGCTTTGACAGGGGAAGATCCGGGGAGCTGTTTTTT. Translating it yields CASSFDRGRSGELFF. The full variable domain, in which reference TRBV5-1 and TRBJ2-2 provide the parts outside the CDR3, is KAGVTQTPRYLIKTRGQQVTLSCSPISGHRSVSWYQQTPGQGLQFLFEYFSETQRNKGNFPGRFSGRQFSNSRSEMNVSTLELGDSALYLCASSFDRGRSGELFFGEGSRLTVL.

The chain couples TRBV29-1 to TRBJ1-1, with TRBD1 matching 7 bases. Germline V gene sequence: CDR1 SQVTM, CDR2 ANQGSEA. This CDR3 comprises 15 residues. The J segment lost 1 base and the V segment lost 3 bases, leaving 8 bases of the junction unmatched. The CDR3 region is CSVDRINRGNTEAFF. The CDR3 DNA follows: TGCAGCGTTGACCGAATAAACAGGGGGAACACTGAAGCTTTCTTT.

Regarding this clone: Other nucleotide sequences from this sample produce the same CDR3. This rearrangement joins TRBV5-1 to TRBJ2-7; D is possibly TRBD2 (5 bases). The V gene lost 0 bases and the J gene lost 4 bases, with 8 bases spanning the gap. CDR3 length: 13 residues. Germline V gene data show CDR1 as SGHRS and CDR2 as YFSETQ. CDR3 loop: CASSLDRGYEQYF. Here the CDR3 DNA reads TGCGCCAGCAGCTTGGACCGGGGTTACGAGCAGTACTTC.

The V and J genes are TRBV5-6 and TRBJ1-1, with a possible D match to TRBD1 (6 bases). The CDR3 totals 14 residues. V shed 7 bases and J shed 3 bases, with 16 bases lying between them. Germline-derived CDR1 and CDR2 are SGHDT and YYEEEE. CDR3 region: CASRAWGLDTEAFF. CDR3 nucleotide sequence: TGTGCCAGCCGAGCTTGGGGGCTCGACACTGAAGCTTTCTTT. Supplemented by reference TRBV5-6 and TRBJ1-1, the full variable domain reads DAGVTQSPTHLIKTRGQQVTLRCSPKSGHDTVSWYQQALGQGPQFIFQYYEEEERQRGNFPDRFSGHQFPNYSSELNVNALLLGDSALYLCASRAWGLDTEAFFGQGTRLTVV.

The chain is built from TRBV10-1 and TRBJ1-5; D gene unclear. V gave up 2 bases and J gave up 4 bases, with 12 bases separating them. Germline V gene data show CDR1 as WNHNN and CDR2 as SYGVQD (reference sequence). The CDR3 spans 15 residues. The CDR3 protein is CASSELFTENQPQHF. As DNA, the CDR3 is TGCGCCAGCAGTGAGCTCTTTACAGAAAATCAGCCCCAGCATTTT.

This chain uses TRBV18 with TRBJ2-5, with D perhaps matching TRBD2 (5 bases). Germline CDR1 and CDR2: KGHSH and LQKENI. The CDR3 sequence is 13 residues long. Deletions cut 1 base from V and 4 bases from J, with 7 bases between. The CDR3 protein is CASSPRGAETQYF. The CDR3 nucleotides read TGTGCCAGCTCACCACGGGGAGCAGAGACCCAGTACTTC.

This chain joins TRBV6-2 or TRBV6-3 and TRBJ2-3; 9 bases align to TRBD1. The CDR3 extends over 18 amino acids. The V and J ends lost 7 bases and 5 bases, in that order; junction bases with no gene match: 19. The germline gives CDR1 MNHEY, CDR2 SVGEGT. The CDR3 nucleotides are TGTGCCAGCACCCCGGACAGGGGACAGTCAGTGAGGGAAGATACGCAGTATTTT. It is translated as CASTPDRGQSVREDTQYF.